These T cell receptor beta chains were read from a single sample in a study of a mutant IDH1 vaccine in newly diagnosed glioma. TCRdb keeps only in-frame clones here, not all; method: immunoSEQ multiplex PCR. The profile shows 59,000 or so clones, 91% of them singletons. The sequenced sample was PBMCs, obtained from a glioma patient treated with radiotherapy, temozolomide or both. The origin of the receptors is a man in his forties or fifties with glioma. The conserved cysteine and the conserved F or W are not part of the CDR3 here. The order of the fields is V gene, clone size, J gene, CDR3 length, CDR3 protein. The size of a clone is reported for some rows only, either as once, few or many, or as a class for expanded clones.

TRBV28	NA	TRBJ2-7	15	ASRTGGGPGQNHEQY
TRBV19	NA	TRBJ2-4	12	ASSVRGAKNIQY
TRBV5-6	NA	TRBJ2-1	15	ASSLGFGRGGYNEQF
TRBV18	NA	TRBJ2-7	13	ASSLAGTGLYEQY
TRBV6-1	NA	TRBJ1-2	13	ASSNRVWGLRGYT
TRBV27	NA	TRBJ2-7	15	ASSLGLTGDLSYEQY
TRBV30	NA	TRBJ1-5	10	AWNRGGQPQH
TRBV7-9	NA	TRBJ2-5	12	ASSFSGGKETQY
TRBV2	NA	TRBJ1-5	12	ASSEPRAEQPQH
TRBV9	once	TRBJ1-2	14	ASSVDTGTGIYGYT
TRBV5-5	NA	TRBJ2-7	13	ASSLSLAGQYEQY
TRBV4-3	NA	TRBJ2-5	11	ASSLKVRETQY
TRBV6-5	once	TRBJ2-7	13	ASRSGLAGGYEQY
TRBV9	NA	TRBJ2-7	13	ASSVVGGRAEEQY
TRBV6-6	NA	TRBJ2-7	12	ASSWGQGEGEQY
TRBV30	NA	TRBJ1-3	13	AWSVTGISGNTIY
TRBV7-6	NA	TRBJ1-4	11	ASSLGGGEKLF
TRBV19	NA	TRBJ1-1	13	ASSIGQGMGTEAF
TRBV15	NA	TRBJ2-4	13	ATSPERGRLNIQY